The 9 T cell receptor beta chains given below trace back to one sample, sequenced in a study of T-cell memory formation after mild COVID-19. TCRdb redid the calling of the 5' RACE reads with MiXCR, one entry per CDR3 protein. The sample lists about 49,000 distinct CDR3 sequences; approximately 6.6% were seen once. The sample taken for sequencing was PBMCs or a T cell subset sorted from them (not recorded which). Every receptor here comes from a man between 18 and 35 years old who had mild COVID-19 (a few samples of this study predate the infection). Cell type and time point are not known.

The V call is TRBV2, the J call TRBJ2-7, with unresolved D. Per the germline V gene, CDR1 is SNHLY and CDR2 is FYNNEI. This CDR3 is 12 amino acids long. Trimming took off 7 bases at V and 3 bases at J, with 10 bases between the two ends. The CDR3 region has the DNA TGTGCCAGCAATGGAGACCTCTACGAGCAGTACTTC. This gives the protein CASNGDLYEQYF. The entire variable domain, with the rest obtained from reference TRBV2 and TRBJ2-7, is as follows: EPEVTQTPSHQVTQMGQEVILRCVPISNHLYFYWYRQILGQKVEFLVSFYNNEISEKSEIFDDQFSVERPDGSNFTLKIRSTKLEDSAMYFCASNGDLYEQYFGPGTRLTVT.

The chain links TRBV6-5 to TRBJ1-2; 10 bases align to TRBD1. The length of the CDR3 is 16 residues. The V segment lost 5 bases and the J segment 3 bases; nucleotides outside the gene matches: 9. CDR1 is MNHEY and CDR2 is SVGAGI in the germline V gene. The CDR3 DNA reads TGTGCCAGCAGTGGCCTCGGACAGGGGGGCCACTATGGCTACACCTTC. It codes for CASSGLGQGGHYGYTF.

This clonotype was seen at least ten times. This sequence joins TRBV12-3 or TRBV12-4 and TRBJ1-1, with a weak D call TRBD1 (5 bases). This CDR3 is built from 14 residues. With 5 bases removed from V and 0 bases from J, the gap between germline ends came to 10 bases. This CDR3 is CASSPWGVNTEAFF. CDR3 nucleotides: TGTGCCAGCAGTCCATGGGGGGTGAACACTGAAGCTTTCTTT.

The V and J genes are TRBV7-2 and TRBJ1-1, with D unclear. V lost 10 bases and J 1 base, leaving 13 bases between the germline ends. The CDR3 runs 13 residues. Germline V gives CDR1 SGHTA, CDR2 FQGNSA. The DNA for the CDR3 is TGTGCCACCTCAGCTGGGAGGAACACTGAAGCTTTCTTT. It encodes CATSAGRNTEAFF.

In DNA form, the CDR3 reads TGCAGTGCCACCGGGGGGACAGGGAAGGGGAACACTGAAGCTTTCTTT. It codes for CSATGGTGKGNTEAFF. The J gene is TRBJ1-1, the V gene TRBV20-1; 9 bases fit TRBD1. The junction had 12 bases not matched to a gene; V was cut back by 6 bases and J by 1 base. This CDR3 has 16 amino acids. Germline lookup yields CDR1 DFQATT and CDR2 SNEGSKA (reference sequence).

This clonotype was detected a few times. The chain is built from TRBV20-1 and TRBJ2-7, with 9 bases aligning to TRBD1. The V segment lost 6 bases and the J segment 4 bases; nucleotides outside the gene matches: 13. CDR1 and CDR2 (germline): DFQATT, SNEGSKA (reference sequence). CDR3 length equals 15 residues. The CDR3: CSANLWTGEKYEQYV. Written as DNA, the CDR3 is TGCAGTGCCAACCTTTGGACAGGGGAGAAATACGAGCAGTACGTC.

This clonotype was counted a few times. The chain couples TRBV27 to TRBJ2-7, with a possible D match to TRBD1 (6 bases). CDR3 length: 14 residues. The germline CDR1 and CDR2 sequences are MNHEY and SMNVEV (reference sequence). Trimming pared 5 bases from V and 0 bases from J, leaving 11 bases between. CDR3 coding DNA: TGTGCCAGCAGTCCGCGACAGGTCTCCTACGAGCAGTACTTC. Its translation: CASSPRQVSYEQYF.

A few counts support this clonotype. The rearrangement links TRBV6-2 or TRBV6-3 to TRBJ2-5; the D gene is possibly TRBD1 (7 bases). Germline CDR1 and CDR2: MNHEY and SVGEGT. The CDR3 is 12 amino acids. Trimming pared 8 bases from V and 5 bases from J, leaving 12 bases between. DNA for the CDR3: TGTGCCAGCTGGAGGGGGCTTGAGACCCAGTACTTC. Protein sequence: CASWRGLETQYF.

V usage is TRBV2 and J usage is TRBJ2-7; no clear D. Germline values: CDR1 SNHLY, CDR2 FYNNEI. The V end was cut by 1 base, the J end by 3 bases, with 4 bases between. The length of the CDR3 is 12 residues. The CDR3 DNA follows: TGTGCCAGCAGTGAAGGGTTCTACGAGCAGTACTTC. Its translation: CASSEGFYEQYF.